A selection of T cell receptor beta chains follows, all from one sample in a study of T cells after yellow fever vaccination. TCRdb re-called the 5' RACE reads with MiXCR, one entry per CDR3 protein. The sample contains 620,000 or so distinct CDR3 sequences, approximately 13% of which appear only once. The source material was PBMCs, sampled on the day of the yellow fever booster vaccination. The receptors shown here come from a man in his thirties or forties who received the YFV17D yellow fever vaccine. The CDR3 runs from the conserved cysteine through the conserved F or W. The order of the fields is clone size, V gene, D gene, J gene, CDR3 DNA, CDR3 protein. A D gene is named only where the DNA matches it firmly. Size is omitted from some rows. Given values are once, few, many or a class for expanded clones.

>few|TRBV9|TRBD2|TRBJ2-5
TGTGCCAGCAGCTCTAGCGGGATGAGAGAGACCCAGTACTTC
CASSSSGMRETQYF
>many|TRBV29-1|-|TRBJ2-5
TGCAGCGTTGAAGTCGGAGACCAAGAGACCCAGTACTTC
CSVEVGDQETQYF
>-|TRBV4-1|-|TRBJ2-7
TGCGCCAGCAGCCAAGCCGCCAGTAGCTCCTACGAGCAGTACTTC
CASSQAASSSYEQYF
>few|TRBV7-2|-|TRBJ2-6
TGTGCCAGCAGCTTAGACCAGGGGGCCAACGTCCTGACTTTC
CASSLDQGANVLTF
>-|TRBV5-1|-|TRBJ1-5
TGCGCCAGCAGCTTGGGGGAAGGGTTGGGCAATCAGCCCCAGCATTTT
CASSLGEGLGNQPQHF
>few|TRBV6-1|TRBD1|TRBJ2-7
TGTGCCAGCAGCAAAAGGGGGCCTAACTACTCCTACGAGCAGTACTTC
CASSKRGPNYSYEQYF
>few|TRBV25-1|-|TRBJ2-7
TGTGCTGGTAGAGATAAGGGGGACCCCTCCTACGAGCAGTACTTC
CAGRDKGDPSYEQYF
>-|TRBV11-1|TRBD2|TRBJ2-1
TGTGCCAGCAGCTTAGCGCGGGGCCAGCGGGAGGGCCGGGATGAGCAGTTCTTC
CASSLARGQREGRDEQFF
>-|TRBV19|-|TRBJ1-4
TGTGCCAGTAGTTCCCGAAGGGCGGAAAAACTGTTTTTT
CASSSRRAEKLFF
>few|TRBV25-1|TRBD2|TRBJ2-1
TGTGCCAGCAGTGAAACGAGCCTGACTCCGGGACTAGCGATATACAATGAGCAGTTCTTC
CASSETSLTPGLAIYNEQFF
>few|TRBV15|-|TRBJ2-1
TGTGCCACCAGCATTCCAGGACCGGCGGGGGCGAACAATGAGCAGTTCTTC
CATSIPGPAGANNEQFF
>few|TRBV11-2|TRBD1|TRBJ2-1
TGTGCCAGCAGCACAAACAGGGGGGAAAATGAGCAGTTCTTC
CASSTNRGENEQFF
>few|TRBV11-2|-|TRBJ2-2
TGTGCCAGCAGCTTACGCCGTCACACCGGGGAGCTGTTTTTT
CASSLRRHTGELFF